Following are 21 T cell receptor beta chains from one sample sequenced in a study of T cells after yellow fever vaccination. TCRdb re-derived calls from the 5' RACE reads in MiXCR, one entry per CDR3 protein. This table holds 400,000 or so distinct CDR3 sequences, over 5% found once. The material sequenced was PBMCs, taken 5 days after the yellow fever booster vaccination. The source is a man aged 25-40 years who received the YFV17D yellow fever vaccine.

This clonotype was seen at least ten times. The chain recombines TRBV9 with TRBJ2-2; a possible D gene is TRBD1 (6 bases). Germline-derived CDR1 and CDR2 are SGDLS and YYNGEE. CDR3 length equals 15 residues. V was clipped by 0 bases and J by 5 bases, with 11 bases between them. DNA for the CDR3: TGTGCCAGCAGCGTAGACAGGGTAGGAACCGGGGAGCTGTTTTTT. Translation gives CASSVDRVGTGELFF.

The chain couples TRBV2 to TRBJ2-1; TRBD2 agrees at 8 bases. V shed 7 bases and J 1 base; nucleotides not matched to a gene: 6. This CDR3 is 15 amino acids long. From germline, CDR1 is SNHLY and CDR2 FYNNEI. Here the CDR3 reads CASIMSGSSYNEQFF. The DNA of the CDR3 is TGTGCCAGCATCATGAGCGGGAGTTCCTACAATGAGCAGTTCTTC.

This clonotype was counted ten times or more. This chain connects TRBV6-6 to TRBJ2-3, with 7 bases lining up with TRBD2. The CDR3 length is 13 residues. Unmatched junction bases numbered 7, after V lost 7 bases and J lost 6 bases. CDR1 is MNHNY and CDR2 is SVGAGI in the germline V gene (reference sequence). CDR3 loop: CASTREFTDTQYF. The CDR3 region has the DNA TGTGCCAGCACGCGGGAGTTTACCGATACGCAGTATTTT.

This clonotype turned up a few times. This chain uses TRBV20-1 with TRBJ2-1; 12 bases fit TRBD2. CDR3 length equals 18 residues. J lost 3 bases, V lost 4 bases, and 13 bases had no gene match. Germline lookup yields CDR1 DFQATT and CDR2 SNEGSKA (reference sequence). CDR3 nucleotide sequence: TGCAGTGCTACCGTGTGGGCTAGCGGGAGGGGAGGCTACAATGAGCAGTTCTTC. This encodes CSATVWASGRGGYNEQFF.

This clonotype occurred many times. The chain has TRBV28 and TRBJ2-7; TRBD2 aligns across 14 bases. Germline lookup yields CDR1 MDHEN and CDR2 SYDVKM. J gave up 0 bases and V 5 bases, and 6 bases lay outside the gene matches. CDR3 length: 17 residues. The CDR3 is CASSPPGLAGDSYEQYF. CDR3 DNA sequence: TGTGCCAGCAGTCCACCGGGACTAGCGGGAGACTCCTACGAGCAGTACTTC.

The gene calls are TRBV3-1 and TRBJ2-1; possibly TRBD2 for D (5 bases). Germline lookup yields CDR1 LGHDT and CDR2 YNNKEL (reference sequence). The CDR3 loop spans 15 amino acids. The V gene lost 2 bases and the J gene lost 2 bases, with 10 bases spanning the gap. CDR3 region: CASSQSSGTYNEQFF. The CDR3 DNA is TGTGCCAGCAGCCAATCGAGCGGTACCTACAATGAGCAGTTCTTC.

In this sample, this clonotype turned up a few times. The chain employs TRBV5-1 and TRBJ1-4; maybe TRBD1 (5 bases). V lost 4 bases and J lost 7, with 14 bases in between. CDR3 length: 14 residues. CDR1 is SGHRS and CDR2 is YFSETQ in the germline V gene. The CDR3 DNA follows: TGCGCCAGCAGCCCCGGGGCCGGGGGTGAAAAACTGTTTTTT. It yields the protein CASSPGAGGEKLFF.

This clonotype was found many times. The chain recombines TRBV6-6 with TRBJ2-7, with TRBD1 as a possible D gene (6 bases). The germline V gene encodes CDR1 MNHNY and CDR2 SVGAGI (reference sequence). V lost 8 bases and J lost 3, with 14 bases in between. This CDR3 region has 13 residues. The CDR3 sequence is CASARDKDYEQYF. CDR3 DNA sequence: TGTGCCAGCGCCCGGGACAAAGACTACGAGCAGTACTTC.

CDR3 DNA sequence: TGCAGTGCCCCCAGGGGGGGGACAGGCACAGATACGCAGTATTTT. Translation: CSAPRGGTGTDTQYF. This rearrangement joins TRBV20-1 to TRBJ2-3; D tentatively fits TRBD1 or TRBD2 (7 bases each). This CDR3 comprises 15 residues. V lost 6 bases to trimming and J lost 1 base, with 17 bases between them. Germline assignment: CDR1 DFQATT and CDR2 SNEGSKA (reference sequence).

The V gene is TRBV4-3, the J gene TRBJ2-1, with 11 bases identical to TRBD2. Trimming at V came to 4 bases and at J to 4 bases, leaving 6 bases not matched to a gene. Germline V gene lookup returns CDR1 LGHNA and CDR2 YSLEER. The CDR3 consists of 16 residues. The CDR3 DNA follows: TGCGCCAGCAGCCGCCGACTAGCGGGATTTTACAATGAGCAGTTCTTC. Protein product: CASSRRLAGFYNEQFF.

The rearrangement links TRBV20-1 to TRBJ2-6, with 7 bases matching TRBD2. The CDR3 is 14 residues long. The germline V gene has CDR1 DFQATT and CDR2 SNEGSKA (reference sequence). V gave up 6 bases and J gave up 0 bases; unmatched junction bases: 2. CDR3 sequence reads: CSATSSSGANVLTF. As DNA, the CDR3 is TGCAGTGCGACTAGCAGCTCTGGGGCCAACGTCCTGACTTTC.

The table lists this clonotype with a few counts. The rearrangement links TRBV5-1 to TRBJ2-1, with TRBD1 identical over 8 bases. Unmatched junction bases numbered 7, after V lost 2 bases and J lost 6 bases. The CDR3 extends over 15 amino acids. Looked up from germline, CDR1 is SGHRS and CDR2 is YFSETQ. CDR3 sequence: CASSFPDREGNEQFF. CDR3 nucleotide sequence: TGCGCCAGCAGCTTCCCGGACAGGGAAGGCAATGAGCAGTTCTTC.

Many counts were recorded for this clonotype. The chain combines TRBV20-1 with TRBJ2-5; 9 bases match TRBD2. The V segment lost 2 bases and the J segment 1 base; nucleotides outside the gene matches: 5. Germline V gene sequence: CDR1 DFQATT, CDR2 SNEGSKA (reference sequence). The CDR3 sequence is 15 residues long. This CDR3 is CSARSGTSIQETQYF. CDR3 DNA: TGCAGTGCTAGATCGGGGACTAGCATCCAAGAGACCCAGTACTTC.

This clonotype was counted many times. This chain uses TRBV5-1 with TRBJ2-7, with no clear D. V lost 4 bases and J 6 bases, leaving 17 bases between the germline ends. The CDR3 sequence is 14 residues long. Germline V gene data show CDR1 as SGHRS and CDR2 as YFSETQ. CDR3 sequence (DNA): TGCGCCAGCAGCGGTAGACTGCGAGCTATCGAGCAGTACTTC. Translation gives CASSGRLRAIEQYF.

The sample holds many counts of this clonotype. The chain uses TRBV7-2 and TRBJ2-7; D is unresolved. This CDR3 has 14 amino acids. Trimming cost V 2 bases and J 0 bases, with 8 bases left between them. From germline, CDR1 is SGHTA and CDR2 FQGNSA. CDR3: CASSLMVDSYEQYF. The CDR3 bases are TGTGCCAGCAGCTTAATGGTTGACTCCTACGAGCAGTACTTC.

This clonotype came up many times. This chain links TRBV20-1 with TRBJ2-1; TRBD2 matches 12 bases. The V gene's germline CDR1 is DFQATT and CDR2 SNEGSKA (reference sequence). The CDR3 totals 15 residues. Trimming cost V 1 base and J 10 bases; bases outside gene matches: 8. The CDR3 protein is CSARGGLAGLWEQFF. The CDR3 DNA reads as TGCAGTGCTAGAGGTGGACTAGCGGGGCTCTGGGAGCAGTTCTTC.

This clonotype was counted ten times or more. The chain joins TRBV4-3 to TRBJ2-7; TRBD1 matches at 7 bases. The V gene end was trimmed by 0 bases and the J gene end by 3 bases; junction bases not matched to a gene: 5. Germline values: CDR1 LGHNA, CDR2 YSLEER. The CDR3 runs to 15 residues. The DNA for the CDR3 is TGCGCCAGCAGCCAAGATCACACAGGGGACTACGAGCAGTACTTC. This gives the protein CASSQDHTGDYEQYF.

This clonotype was counted at least ten times. V usage is TRBV7-2 and J usage is TRBJ2-1; D perhaps matches TRBD2 (5 bases). The CDR3 covers 15 residues. CDR1 is SGHTA, CDR2 FQGNSA, per germline. Trimming left V 3 bases short and J 1 base short, with 10 bases between. In DNA, the CDR3 is TGTGCCAGCAGCTTCTTGGACTCTTCCTACAATGAGCAGTTCTTC. Residues: CASSFLDSSYNEQFF.

The chain recombines TRBV15 with TRBJ2-2, with 8 nucleotides matching TRBD2. The length of the CDR3 is 18 residues. V gave up 2 bases and J gave up 4 bases; unmatched junction bases: 12. In germline, CDR1 is LNHNV, CDR2 YYDKDF (reference sequence). Written as DNA, the CDR3 is TGTGCCACCAGCAGACCTCCGGGGGGGGAGGGGAGCACCGGGGAGCTGTTTTTT. Amino acids: CATSRPPGGEGSTGELFF. The whole variable domain, remainder taken from reference TRBV15 and TRBJ2-2, is DAMVIQNPRYQVTQFGKPVTLSCSQTLNHNVMYWYQQKSSQAPKLLFHYYDKDFNNEADTPDNFQSRRPNTSFCFLDIRSPGLGDTAMYLCATSRPPGGEGSTGELFFGEGSRLTVL.

This clonotype occurred a few times. The chain recombines TRBV5-1 with TRBJ2-1, with D maybe TRBD2 (6 bases). Trimming pared 3 bases from V and 0 bases from J, leaving 13 bases between. Germline lookup yields CDR1 SGHRS and CDR2 YFSETQ. The CDR3 runs 16 residues. The CDR3 nucleotides are TGCGCCAGCAGCTCTACGGGAGAGGTCTCCTACAATGAGCAGTTCTTC. Residues: CASSSTGEVSYNEQFF.

The chain is built from TRBV12-3 or TRBV12-4 and TRBJ2-2; no clear D. Trimming pared 7 bases from V and 2 bases from J, leaving 8 bases between. The CDR3 has 13 amino acids. The CDR3 region has the DNA TGTGCCAGCAAGACGGGCAACACCGGGGAGCTGTTTTTT. This encodes CASKTGNTGELFF.